This TCR beta chain was found in a study of type 1 and type 2 diabetes patients. The CDR3 runs to 14 residues. Germline V gene lookup returns CDR1 LNHDA and CDR2 SQIVND (reference sequence). The PCR template was genomic DNA. The TCR beta CDR3 region was amplified using 30 forward and 13 reverse primers. One entry per CDR3 protein, called by TCRdb with MiXCR from the multiplex PCR reads. The sample shows fewer than 300,000 distinct CDR3 sequences, roughly 50% of them seen only once. A remark on this clonotype: One junction end does not reproduce the germline sequence, and a read error may be involved.

Anyone with other autoimmune disease or infection in the prior four weeks was excluded. This clonotype was obtained from a man younger than 35 with type 2 diabetes. The sequenced sample was peripheral blood mononuclear cells (PBMCs). The genes are TRBV19 and TRBJ2-5; D unresolved. CDR3 loop: CASSPTLTQETQCF. The CDR3 DNA sequence: TGTGCCAGTAGCCCGACACTAACCCAAGAGACCCAGTGCTTC.